What follows are 2 T cell receptor beta chains derived from one specimen sequenced in a study of immune evolution from preneoplasia to lung adenocarcinoma. The protocol was immunoSEQ multiplex PCR, while the TCRdb copy is restricted to in-frame clones and leaves out a portion. Counted here are about 14,000 clones, 85% occurring once; the ten biggest clones make up about 2.8%. Sequencing was done on a sample of FFPE lung adenocarcinoma in situ tissue. The receptors here all came from an older donor with lung adenocarcinoma.

The chain is built from TRBV6-5 and TRBJ2-2; D possibly corresponds to TRBD2 (6 bases). This CDR3 has 16 amino acids. V lost 0 bases to trimming and J lost 4 bases, with 12 bases between them. Germline V lookup: CDR1 MNHEY, CDR2 SVGAGI. CDR3: CASSYSTGAGTGELFF. The CDR3, as DNA: TGTGCCAGCAGTTACTCAACGGGAGCGGGCACCGGGGAGCTGTTTTTT.

Written as DNA, the CDR3 is TGTGCCAGCAGCGTCTTACCCATACACACCTGGGAGACCCAGTACTTC. Translating it yields CASSVLPIHTWETQYF. The chain has TRBV9 and TRBJ2-5; unclear D gene. The germline CDR1 and CDR2 sequences are SGDLS and YYNGEE. The CDR3 has 16 residues. The V end lost 2 bases, the J end lost 5 bases, and 19 bases lay between the germline ends.